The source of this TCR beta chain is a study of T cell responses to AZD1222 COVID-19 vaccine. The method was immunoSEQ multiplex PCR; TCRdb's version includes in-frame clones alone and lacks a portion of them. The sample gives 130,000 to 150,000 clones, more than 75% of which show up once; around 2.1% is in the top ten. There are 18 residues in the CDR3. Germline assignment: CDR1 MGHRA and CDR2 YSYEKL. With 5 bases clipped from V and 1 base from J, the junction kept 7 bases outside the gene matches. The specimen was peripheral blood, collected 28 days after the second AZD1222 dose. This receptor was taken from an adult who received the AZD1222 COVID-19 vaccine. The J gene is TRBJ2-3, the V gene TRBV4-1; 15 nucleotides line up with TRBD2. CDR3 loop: CASSSGTSGGYRTDTQYF. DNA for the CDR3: TGCGCCAGCAGCTCCGGGACTAGCGGGGGGTACCGCACAGATACGCAGTATTTT.